A selection of T cell receptor beta chains follows, all from one sample in a study of CD8 T cells in Susac syndrome. MiXCR, applied by TCRdb to the immunoSEQ multiplex PCR reads, yields one record per CDR3 protein. The sample consists of 210,000 or so distinct CDR3 sequences, over 90% of them appearing once. Material for sequencing was CD4+ T cells from PBMCs. All receptors come from a human donor with Susac syndrome. Each CDR3 is given with its conserved first and last residue. D genes are given only for firm matches. The size of a clone is reported for some rows only, either as once, few or many, or as a class for expanded clones.

- TRBJ1-2 - 14 TRBV6-6 CASSSALANYGYTF TGTGCCAGCAGTTCGGCCCTAGCTAACTATGGCTACACCTTC
- TRBJ1-2 - 15 TRBV19 CASSIALGPVYGYTF TGTGCCAGTAGTATAGCTCTGGGCCCCGTCTATGGCTACACCTTC
- TRBJ2-3 - 15 TRBV2 CASSEKTASTDTQYF TGTGCCAGCAGTGAAAAAACAGCTAGCACAGATACGCAGTATTTT
- TRBJ1-6 - 17 TRBV25-1 CASSGGPTRVGNSPLHF TGTGCCAGCAGTGGGGGACCGACCAGGGTCGGAAATTCACCCCTCCACTTT
TRBD1 TRBJ1-1 once 11 TRBV20-1 CRATGVTEAFF TGCAGGGCAACAGGGGTCACTGAAGCTTTCTTT
- TRBJ1-5 - 14 TRBV19 CASASGLLGQPQHF TGTGCCAGCGCTTCGGGGTTGCTCGGTCAGCCCCAGCATTTT
TRBD1 TRBJ1-1 - 17 TRBV30 CAWRLGQGAPGRSEAFF TGTGCCTGGAGACTGGGACAGGGGGCCCCCGGGAGGTCCGAAGCTTTCTTT
- TRBJ2-7 - 13 TRBV30 CAWASGTLNEQYF TGTGCCTGGGCTTCCGGGACGTTGAACGAGCAGTACTTC
- TRBJ2-2 - 14 TRBV5-4 CASSSPDRTGELFF TGTGCCAGCAGCTCACCAGACCGGACCGGGGAGCTGTTTTTT
- TRBJ2-5 - 11 TRBV20-1 CSAHKGVTQYF TGCAGTGCTCACAAAGGAGTGACCCAGTACTTC
- TRBJ1-6 - 13 TRBV20-1 CSAMEGGNSPLHF TGCAGTGCTATGGAGGGGGGCAATTCACCCCTCCACTTT
TRBD1 TRBJ2-7 - 13 TRBV5-6 CASSPPTGEEQYF TGTGCCAGCAGCCCCCCGACAGGGGAAGAGCAGTACTTC
TRBD2 TRBJ2-1 - 15 TRBV19 CASRDLAGVYNEQFF TGTGCCAGTAGGGATCTAGCGGGGGTATACAATGAGCAGTTCTTC
- TRBJ1-3 - 14 TRBV30 CAWSGQGSENTIYF TGTGCCTGGAGTGGGCAGGGCTCTGAAAACACCATATATTTT
- TRBJ2-3 - 14 TRBV28 CAGGRGGSTDTQYF TGTGCCGGAGGCAGGGGAGGTTCCACAGATACGCAGTATTTT
TRBD1 TRBJ2-5 - 13 TRBV5-1 CASSGDSEETQYF TGCGCCAGCAGTGGGGACAGTGAAGAGACCCAGTACTTC
- TRBJ2-2 few 14 TRBV4-1 CASSPRVRTGELFF TGCGCCAGCAGCCCCCGGGTACGCACCGGGGAGCTGTTTTTT